This TCR beta chain was recorded in a study of response to subunit inactivated influenza vaccine. The CDR3 loop spans 17 amino acids. Germline-derived CDR1 and CDR2 are MNHEY and SVGEGT. V shed 6 bases and J 5 bases; nucleotides not matched to a gene: 15. TCRdb analysed the RT-PCR reads with MiXCR anew, one entry per CDR3 protein. The repertoire includes around 570,000 distinct CDR3 sequences, around 11% of them detected once, and approximately 11% sits in the top ten. The same data also went into a second study, on T cells expressing NK-cell markers. That report adds: TCR beta cDNA was generated via 5'RACE template switching incorporating UMIs.

This chain links TRBV6-2 or TRBV6-3 with TRBJ2-5; TRBD1 matches 10 bases. The sample consisted of PBMCs from blood, taken on the day of vaccination. The origin of this receptor is a man aged 50-60 years who received an inactivated influenza vaccine. The DNA of the CDR3 is TGTGCCAGCAGACAACTTACCCGACAGGGGGCTTATGAGACCCAGTACTTC. Translated, it gives CASRQLTRQGAYETQYF.